The 31 T cell receptor beta chains below come from one sample, sequenced in a study of CXCR3-negative and CXCR3-positive naive CD8 T cells. General observations from the study: For CXCR3-positive naive cells, TRB CDR3s were more hydrophobic than those of CXCR3-negative naive cells.

Libraries of TRB cDNA were made by 5' RACE and carried UMIs. Using the 5' RACE reads, TCRdb records one entry per CDR3 protein without DNA. This repertoire includes about 98,000 distinct CDR3 sequences. These receptors are not linked to any known antigen. The material sequenced was naive CXCR3+ CD8+ T cells from blood. Subset specified: CD45RO-CCR7+CD27+CD95- naive CD8+ T cells expressing CXCR3 (TNR3+). These receptors all stem from a human donor in good health. Some clones in this sample may be carry-over from other donors' samples.

The rearrangement links TRBV15 to TRBJ2-2; without DNA, the TCRdb call of TRBD1 cannot be checked. The CDR3 runs 15 residues. Per germline, CDR1 LNHNV and CDR2 YYDKDF (reference sequence). The CDR3 loop is CATSRVPGDTGELFF.

The chain employs TRBV7-2 and TRBJ2-2. CDR1 is SGHTA, CDR2 FQGNSA, per germline. This CDR3 contains 14 residues. The CDR3 is CASSPDRNPGELFF.

This chain uses TRBV6-5 with TRBJ2-1. Germline V gene lookup returns CDR1 MNHEY and CDR2 SVGAGI. The CDR3 has 16 amino acids. The CDR3 protein is CASTHGATNAYNEQFF.

The chain recombines TRBV11-2 with TRBJ2-7. CDR3 size: 14 residues. The V gene's germline CDR1 is SGHAT and CDR2 FQNNGV. CDR3 in amino acids: CASSLSADVYEQYF.

CDR3 protein: CASSFFSGQASYEQYF. V gene TRBV28 combines with J gene TRBJ2-7; the D gene TCRdb calls, TRBD1, cannot be checked with no DNA. Per the germline V gene, CDR1 is MDHEN and CDR2 is SYDVKM. This CDR3 has 16 residues.

The CDR3 sequence is CSARVRSGGVPGELFF. The chain joins TRBV20-1 to TRBJ2-2; TCRdb gives TRBD2 as the D gene, but with no DNA this cannot be confirmed. The CDR3 loop spans 16 amino acids. The germline CDR1 and CDR2 sequences are DFQATT and SNEGSKA (reference sequence).

This chain connects TRBV27 to TRBJ2-1; TCRdb's D gene call, TRBD2, goes unchecked for lack of DNA. CDR3 length: 16 amino acids. Germline loops: CDR1 MNHEY, CDR2 SMNVEV (reference sequence). The CDR3 region is CASRLLRDYLFNEQFF.

The V gene is TRBV25-1, the J gene TRBJ2-7; as DNA is missing, the TRBD1 call by TCRdb cannot be tested. The CDR3 consists of 16 residues. The germline V gene has CDR1 MGHDK and CDR2 SYGVNS. This CDR3 is CASSDAGDLLRAEQYF.

This rearrangement joins TRBV19 to TRBJ2-7. Germline V gene lookup returns CDR1 LNHDA and CDR2 SQIVND (reference sequence). The CDR3 runs 13 residues. This chain's CDR3 is CASSYGYPYEQYF.

The chain recombines TRBV12-3 or TRBV12-4 with TRBJ2-5. The CDR3 sequence is 14 residues long. CDR3 region: CASSLERYQETQYF.

CDR3 region: CASSFSINEQFF. The chain uses TRBV19 and TRBJ2-1. The CDR3 covers 12 residues. Germline CDR1 LNHDA, CDR2 SQIVND (reference sequence). The variable domain in full, with the rest retrieved from reference TRBV19 and TRBJ2-1, is DGGITQSPKYLFRKEGQNVTLSCEQNLNHDAMYWYRQDPGQGLRLIYYSQIVNDFQKGDIAEGYSVSREKKESFPLTVTSAQKNPTAFYLCASSFSINEQFFGPGTRLTVL.

The genes are TRBV12-3 or TRBV12-4 and TRBJ2-2. The CDR3 extends over 14 amino acids. The CDR3 is CASSLGANTGELFF.

The genes are TRBV28 and TRBJ2-6; TCRdb picks TRBD2, but there is no DNA to check that call. The CDR3 runs to 17 residues. CDR1 and CDR2 from the germline V gene are MDHEN and SYDVKM. The CDR3 loop is CASSLSPVLSGANVLTF.

The chain has TRBV7-9 and TRBJ1-6; the D call from TCRdb, TRBD1, cannot be confirmed without DNA. The CDR3 spans 15 residues. The V gene's germline CDR1 is SEHNR and CDR2 FQNEAQ (reference sequence). The CDR3 sequence: CASSPSQGSYSPLHF.

The V call is TRBV20-1, the J call TRBJ1-2. Germline-derived CDR1 and CDR2 are DFQATT and SNEGSKA (reference sequence). This CDR3 comprises 14 residues. The CDR3 region is CSARDVQSDYGYTF.

The rearrangement uses TRBV25-1 and TRBJ2-5. Germline CDR1 reads MGHDK; CDR2 reads SYGVNS. The CDR3 length is 15 residues. This CDR3 is CASSEPLASGETQYF.

This rearrangement joins TRBV6-2 or TRBV6-3 to TRBJ2-1. This CDR3 contains 13 residues. Per the germline V gene, CDR1 is MNHEY and CDR2 is SVGEGT. The CDR3: CASRPPADNEQFF.

V is TRBV14 and J is TRBJ1-1; TCRdb picks TRBD1, but there is no DNA to check that call. CDR3 length equals 16 residues. Germline CDR1 is SGHDN and CDR2 is FVKESK. The CDR3 protein is CASSLRQPGMNTEAFF.

This rearrangement joins TRBV29-1 to TRBJ1-3; TCRdb's assignment of TRBD1 cannot be checked, as there is no DNA. This CDR3 region has 13 residues. Germline V CDR1 and CDR2: SQVTM, ANQGSEA. The CDR3: CSVADRGVHTIYF.

This rearrangement joins TRBV5-6 to TRBJ2-7. CDR1 is SGHDT and CDR2 is YYEEEE in the germline V gene. This CDR3 region has 13 residues. CDR3 in amino acids: CASSLDRSYEQYF.

The chain recombines TRBV3-1 with TRBJ2-1. From germline, CDR1 is LGHDT and CDR2 YNNKEL (reference sequence). CDR3 length: 11 amino acids. The CDR3 sequence is CAATDHNEQFF.

V is TRBV29-1 and J is TRBJ2-7; TCRdb calls TRBD1, which cannot be checked without DNA. Germline CDR1 is SQVTM and CDR2 is ANQGSEA. The CDR3 loop spans 15 amino acids. CDR3 residues: CSVQTGGGHPYEQYF.

This chain links TRBV3-1 with TRBJ2-7. The CDR3 spans 13 residues. Germline V gene lookup returns CDR1 LGHDT and CDR2 YNNKEL (reference sequence). The CDR3 protein is CASSQGEADEQYF.

The V and J genes are TRBV6-2 or TRBV6-3 and TRBJ2-2. This CDR3 is 17 amino acids long. Germline CDR1 and CDR2: MNHEY and SVGEGT. CDR3 region: CASSYTYETPNTGELFF.

The chain joins TRBV28 to TRBJ1-1; TCRdb returns TRBD1, unconfirmable since there is no DNA. In germline, CDR1 is MDHEN, CDR2 SYDVKM. The CDR3 runs 14 residues. CDR3 amino acids: CASSLLTGDTEAFF.

This chain connects TRBV20-1 to TRBJ2-7; TCRdb calls TRBD2, which cannot be checked without DNA. The CDR3 has 14 residues. The V gene's germline CDR1 is DFQATT and CDR2 SNEGSKA (reference sequence). CDR3 loop: CSALSAGFTYEQYF.

The genes are TRBV20-1 and TRBJ2-5; TCRdb's assignment of TRBD1 cannot be checked, as there is no DNA. CDR1 DFQATT and CDR2 SNEGSKA come from the germline V gene (reference sequence). The CDR3 consists of 15 residues. CDR3 residues: CSARERGTSQETQYF.

The genes are TRBV29-1 and TRBJ2-3; without DNA, the TCRdb call of TRBD2 cannot be checked. This CDR3 has 13 residues. Germline V gene data show CDR1 as SQVTM and CDR2 as ANQGSEA. This chain's CDR3 is CSRLAGGVDTQYF.

The chain recombines TRBV29-1 with TRBJ1-1; TCRdb gives TRBD1 as the D gene, but with no DNA this cannot be confirmed. Germline CDR1 and CDR2: SQVTM and ANQGSEA. This CDR3 has 12 residues. CDR3 sequence: CSTRQGNTEAFF. The entire variable domain, with the rest obtained from reference TRBV29-1 and TRBJ1-1, is as follows: SAVISQKPSRDICQRGTSLTIQCQVDSQVTMMFWYRQQPGQSLTLIATANQGSEATYESGFVIDKFPISRPNLTFSTLTVSNMSPEDSSIYLCSTRQGNTEAFFGQGTRLTVV.

This chain joins TRBV24-1 and TRBJ2-1; absent DNA, TCRdb's TRBD1 call cannot be checked. Germline V gives CDR1 KGHDR, CDR2 SFDVKD. This CDR3 region has 15 residues. The CDR3 region is CATSDRDREVDEQFF.

V and J are TRBV14 and TRBJ2-7; without DNA, the TCRdb call of TRBD2 cannot be checked. This CDR3 comprises 16 residues. The germline V gene has CDR1 SGHDN and CDR2 FVKESK. The CDR3 spells CASSHRTSGSSYEQYF. The full variable domain, in which reference TRBV14 and TRBJ2-7 provide the parts outside the CDR3, is EAGVTQFPSHSVIEKGQTVTLRCDPISGHDNLYWYRRVMGKEIKFLLHFVKESKQDESGMPNNRFLAERTGGTYSTLKVQPAELEDSGVYFCASSHRTSGSSYEQYFGPGTRLTVT.